This T cell receptor (beta chain) was recovered during a study of T cells in Graves' hyperthyroidism and ophthalmopathy (dated by TCRdb to about 2019). Regarding the study in general: Peripheral blood was sampled at the time of initial diagnosis, prior to any treatment. Once sampling was done, hyperthyroidism patients were given methimazole at a starting dose of 30 mg daily, whereas ophthalmopathy patients were given high-dose intravenous methylprednisolone. TCR Vbeta CDR3 sequencing of 135 peripheral blood samples (43 ophthalmopathy, approximately 80 hyperthyroidism and roughly 17 progressor patients) is reported in the paper. The roughly 90 discovery patients were divided at random into training and test sets in a 7:3 ratio. To identify TCR V-J signatures that set the groups apart, the researchers used a discovery cohort of about a hundred patients, made up of 40 to 45 with Graves' ophthalmopathy and some 58 with stable Graves' hyperthyroidism. The study also compared thyroid tissue and blood T-cell repertoires from about 6 Graves' hyperthyroidism patients. An independent validation cohort of about 20 hyperthyroidism patients and about 16 patients who later progressed to ophthalmopathy tested prospective prediction of ophthalmopathy.

In regard to this clonotype: Its antigen specificity is not known. It has no much larger one-base neighbor in the sample; base qualities were not kept.

Hyperthyroidism patients were aged 18 to 65 years and newly diagnosed, with disease duration of less than 2 months. The study excluded patients with uncontrolled infections, other autoimmune diseases, pregnancy or lactation. Diagnoses were based on clinical symptoms, serum thyroxine and TRAb, thyroid ultrasound and orbital computed tomography. For progressor patients, blood was drawn at the first diagnosis of hyperthyroidism, before any ophthalmopathy symptoms had appeared. PBMCs were isolated from more than 8 ml of fresh peripheral blood by Ficoll-Paque density gradient centrifugation. Patients classed as progressors first received a Graves' hyperthyroidism diagnosis and then went on to develop ophthalmopathy during follow-up. Total RNA was extracted using Trizol reagent, and RNA quality was assessed on an Agilent 2100 Bioanalyzer. CDR1 and CDR2 are drawn from the germline V gene (reference sequence): LNHDA, SQIVND. Ends trimmed: V by 5 bases, J by 3 bases; bases unmatched to a gene: 15. The CDR3 sequence holds 18 residues, the cysteine and phenylalanine included. The CDR3 DNA has 54 bases and is translated from base 1.

The investigation overall reported the following: Most expanded thyroid clonotypes (frequency above 0.001) were also detected in blood, a finding suggesting that blood repertoires may reflect thyroid immune responses. Ophthalmopathy was separated from stable hyperthyroidism by a 13 V-J signature model, with just over 85% sensitivity and about 81% specificity obtained in cross-validation and 80%/75% obtained in testing. In validation, the model predicted progression to ophthalmopathy with just under 71% sensitivity and about 73% specificity, a median of around 6.6 months before onset. Sample size was not statistically predetermined, and blinding of investigators to group allocation was not performed.

TCR beta CDR3 regions were amplified from RNA transcripts. The TCR CDR3 was subjected to a first round of RT-PCR using the HTBI primer set and the Qiagen OneStep RT-PCR kit. The libraries were constructed in a second round of multiplex PCR and then size-selected and purified. The libraries were sequenced on an Illumina HiSeq2000 using paired-end 100 bp reads. Under the source paper's analysis protocol: SOAPnuke was used to process the raw data, throwing out any read that contained adapters or uncalled bases, had a mean Phred below 15, or lacked an exact constant-primer or identifier match. High-quality paired reads were merged with COPE v1.2.5, and unique nucleotide sequences were defined as clonotypes. Clonotypes were aligned to IMGT TRBV, TRBD and TRBJ reference segments using MiTCR v1.1. Analysis was restricted to V-J combinations with a frequency above 0.0001, which covered 98% to 99.2% of repertoires. The TCS score was defined as the ratio of F50 (clonal expansion) to E x V (chaos), calculated using BLOSUM62-based TCRdist between CDR3 peptides within each V-J. Welch's t-statistics and random forest reduced 500 to 550 V-J features to about 13, which were used in a naive Bayes classifier (R e1071). Through fastp at Q25 and MiXCR, TCRdb rebuilt clones from the public reads, retaining in-frame beta chains. Rows with one shared CDR3 protein collapse into an entry with the most common genes and DNA. It is TCRdb's table, rather than the study itself, that gives the V and J calls and clone size. In this sample the table shows around 260,000 distinct CDR3 sequences, less than 30% of which occur a single time. The ten largest clones add up to approximately 30% of the sample.

This TCR came from a man aged 40-55 years with Graves' hyperthyroidism that later progressed to Graves' ophthalmopathy. What was sequenced was blood. The chain is made from TRBV19 and TRBJ1-5; 8 bases in the junction line up with TRBD1. In nucleotide form, the sequence is TGTGCCAGTAGTGCAGCGGACAGGGAAAGAAGTTACAATCAGCCCCAGCATTTT. Translated, this gives CASSAADRERSYNQPQHF.